One and the same sample provided the 32 T cell receptor beta chains below, sequenced in a study of beta chain features in type 1 diabetes. The whole isolated RNA underwent reverse transcription, so sequencing captured expressed TCRB transcripts. Produced via immunoSEQ multiplex PCR; TCRdb's table is partial and in-frame only. The profile shows just over 450,000 clones, over 25% of them singletons. Sequencing was performed on naive CD4+ T cells from blood. The receptor set was obtained from a man in his late teens or twenties in good health.

The table lists this clone with a few counts. This rearrangement joins TRBV19 to TRBJ2-4; TRBD1 might be the D (6 bases). This CDR3 spans 16 amino acids. Germline lookup yields CDR1 LNHDA and CDR2 SQIVND (reference sequence). V gave up 5 bases and J gave up 4 bases, with 18 bases separating them. The CDR3 sequence is CASSGAGGQLKNIQYF. DNA for the CDR3: TGTGCCAGTAGTGGGGCAGGTGGACAGTTGAAAAACATTCAGTACTTC.

This clone was found a few times. This chain joins TRBV15 and TRBJ1-5, with a possible D match to TRBD1 (6 bases). Between the trimmed V and J ends, which lost 3 bases and 2 bases, there was a span of 17 bases. This CDR3 spans 17 amino acids. Germline values: CDR1 LNHNV, CDR2 YYDKDF (reference sequence). The CDR3 here is CATSRLATGVGNQPQHF. The CDR3 DNA reads as TGTGCCACCAGCAGGTTAGCGACAGGAGTTGGCAATCAGCCCCAGCATTTT.

The J gene is TRBJ2-1, the V gene TRBV15; 10 bases match TRBD2. The CDR3 runs 16 residues. Germline V gene lookup returns CDR1 LNHNV and CDR2 YYDKDF (reference sequence). With 2 bases clipped from V and 6 bases from J, the junction kept 7 bases outside the gene matches. The CDR3 here is CATSRSLAGVANEQFF. The CDR3 nucleotides read TGTGCCACCAGCAGAAGCCTAGCGGGAGTAGCCAATGAGCAGTTCTTC.

The CDR3 sequence: CASSPSGRFEETQYF. CDR3 bases: TGTGCCAGCAGTCCTAGCGGGAGGTTCGAAGAGACCCAGTACTTC. The chain joins TRBV7-2 to TRBJ2-5; 11 bases are a match to TRBD2. The CDR3 sequence is 15 residues long. Germline CDR1 reads SGHTA; CDR2 reads FQGNSA. Germline trimming cut 6 bases from V and 3 bases from J; bases unmatched to any gene: 6.

This clone was seen a handful of times. Distinct nucleotide sequences in the sample also encode this CDR3. The chain uses TRBV30 and TRBJ2-7; 8 bases fit TRBD1. V gave up 5 bases and J gave up 5 bases; unmatched junction bases: 5. Germline V gives CDR1 GTSNPN, CDR2 SVGIG (reference sequence). The CDR3 is made up of 12 amino acids. DNA of the CDR3: TGTGCCTGGGGACAGGGTGGCGACGAGCAGTACTTC. Translation gives CAWGQGGDEQYF.

The chain joins TRBV11-2 to TRBJ2-5; the D call may be TRBD1 or TRBD2 (5 bases each). Trimming took off 2 bases at V and 1 base at J, with 17 bases between the two ends. The CDR3 contains 17 residues. Germline values: CDR1 SGHAT, CDR2 FQNNGV. The CDR3: CASSLSRGVRAQETQYF. In DNA, the CDR3 is TGTGCCAGCAGCTTATCTAGGGGCGTGAGGGCCCAAGAGACCCAGTACTTC.

The V and J genes are TRBV5-1 and TRBJ2-6; 10 nucleotides line up with TRBD1. V dropped 4 bases and J dropped 2; count of bases not matched to a gene: 3. The germline V gene has CDR1 SGHRS and CDR2 YFSETQ. There are 16 residues in the CDR3. The CDR3 nucleotides are TGCGCCAGCAGCGGGGACAGGGGAGCTGGGGCCAACGTCCTGACTTTC. Its translation: CASSGDRGAGANVLTF.

The J gene is TRBJ2-7, the V gene TRBV7-2; D is undetermined. Germline loops: CDR1 SGHTA, CDR2 FQGNSA. V lost 2 bases to trimming and J lost 2 bases, with 4 bases between them. The CDR3 extends over 12 amino acids. CDR3 DNA: TGTGCCAGCAGCTTACAGACCTACGAGCAGTACTTC. This translates into CASSLQTYEQYF.

The chain is built from TRBV29-1 and TRBJ2-7; 7 positions agree with TRBD2. The CDR3 covers 14 residues. V was clipped by 5 bases and J by 2 bases; unmatched bases: 9. Germline CDR1 and CDR2: SQVTM and ANQGSEA. CDR3 in amino acids: CSVSGAGTTYEQYF. The DNA for the CDR3 is TGCAGCGTTTCCGGAGCGGGAACGACCTACGAGCAGTACTTC.

This sequence joins TRBV30 and TRBJ1-5; 8 nucleotides line up with TRBD1. There are 13 residues in the CDR3. The trim removed 4 bases at V and 5 bases at J, leaving 4 bases unmatched. The germline gives CDR1 GTSNPN, CDR2 SVGIG (reference sequence). CDR3 sequence: CAWTGGMDQPQHF. Here the CDR3 DNA reads TGTGCCTGGACAGGGGGCATGGATCAGCCCCAGCATTTT.

This clone showed up just a few times. CDR3 coding DNA: TGCGCCAGCAGCTTGGGCGACAGGGGGCCCGAGACCCAGTACTTC. Amino acids: CASSLGDRGPETQYF. The chain couples TRBV5-1 to TRBJ2-5, with 10 bases aligning to TRBD1. The CDR3 sequence is 15 residues long. Germline values: CDR1 SGHRS, CDR2 YFSETQ. The ends lost 0 bases at V and 5 bases at J; junction bases unmatched: 4.

This clone has a single count. CDR3 in amino acids: CAISESGARTEAFF. CDR3 coding DNA: TGTGCCATCAGTGAATCGGGGGCGCGGACTGAAGCTTTCTTT. The chain carries TRBV10-3 and TRBJ1-1; a weak D match, TRBD1 (6 bases). CDR3 length: 14 amino acids. The V and J ends lost 3 bases and 5 bases respectively, with 13 bases between them. The germline CDR1 and CDR2 sequences are ENHRY and SYGVKD.

This clone has only a few counts. This sequence joins TRBV5-4 and TRBJ2-7; D call uncertain. V gave up 1 base and J gave up 3 bases, with 11 bases separating them. Looked up from germline, CDR1 is SGHNT and CDR2 is YYREEE (reference sequence). The CDR3 consists of 14 residues. The CDR3 reads CASSLLGPGYEQYF. CDR3 DNA: TGTGCCAGCAGCTTGCTGGGTCCCGGCTACGAGCAGTACTTC.

V is TRBV7-9 and J is TRBJ2-5; TRBD2 matches 12 bases. Per the germline V gene, CDR1 is SEHNR and CDR2 is FQNEAQ (reference sequence). V dropped 3 bases and J dropped 2; count of bases not matched to a gene: 4. The CDR3 has 16 residues. The CDR3 here is CASSFGLAGFQETQYF. The CDR3 nucleotides are TGTGCCAGCAGCTTCGGACTAGCGGGATTTCAAGAGACCCAGTACTTC.

The table lists this clone with a few counts. This specimen includes other DNA sequences encoding the same CDR3. The chain employs TRBV29-1 and TRBJ2-7; 12 nucleotides match TRBD1. V was pared by 6 bases and J by 3 bases, with 3 bases of the junction left unmatched. Per the germline V gene, CDR1 is SQVTM and CDR2 is ANQGSEA. This CDR3 has 13 amino acids. CDR3 coding DNA: TGCAGCGTAGGGACAGGGGGCTTCTACGAGCAGTACTTC. Amino acids: CSVGTGGFYEQYF.

This sequence joins TRBV5-4 and TRBJ2-1, with 13 positions matching TRBD2. The J segment lost 7 bases and the V segment lost 1 base, leaving 11 bases of the junction unmatched. CDR3 length: 18 amino acids. Germline V CDR1 and CDR2: SGHNT, YYREEE (reference sequence). CDR3 amino acids: CASSLNTGTSGAKNEQFF. CDR3 nucleotides: TGTGCCAGCAGCTTGAACACCGGGACTAGCGGGGCCAAGAATGAGCAGTTCTTC. Variable domain in full (rest from reference TRBV5-4 and TRBJ2-1): ETGVTQSPTHLIKTRGQQVTLRCSSQSGHNTVSWYQQALGQGPQFIFQYYREEENGRGNFPPRFSGLQFPNYSSELNVNALELDDSALYLCASSLNTGTSGAKNEQFFGPGTRLTVL.

This chain links TRBV30 with TRBJ1-1; D call uncertain. V dropped 5 bases and J dropped 2 bases, with 12 bases sitting between them. Germline CDR1 is GTSNPN and CDR2 is SVGIG (reference sequence). The CDR3 has 13 amino acids. Here the CDR3 reads CAWRQAANTEAFF. CDR3 coding DNA: TGTGCCTGGCGGCAGGCAGCCAACACTGAAGCTTTCTTT. The whole variable domain, remainder taken from reference TRBV30 and TRBJ1-1, is SQTIHQWPATLVQPVGSPLSLECTVEGTSNPNLYWYRQAAGRGLQLLFYSVGIGQISSEVPQNLSASRPQDRQFILSSKKLLLSDSGFYLCAWRQAANTEAFFGQGTRLTVV.

This clone was seen a handful of times. V is TRBV29-1 and J is TRBJ2-6; D is unclear. Trimming removed 5 bases from V and 0 bases from J, with 5 bases in between. Germline values: CDR1 SQVTM, CDR2 ANQGSEA. The CDR3 runs 13 residues. The CDR3 nucleotides read TGCAGCGTTTACACCTCTGGGGCCAACGTCCTGACTTTC. As protein: CSVYTSGANVLTF.

This clone has only a few counts. This chain uses TRBV11-2 with TRBJ2-1; no definite D call. Trimming removed 0 bases from V and 8 bases from J, with 2 bases in between. This CDR3 spans 11 amino acids. CDR1 and CDR2 from the germline V gene are SGHAT and FQNNGV. The CDR3 nucleotides read TGTGCCAGCAGCTTAGAGCATGAGCAGTTCTTC. It yields the protein CASSLEHEQFF.

This clone came up a few times. The chain recombines TRBV7-9 with TRBJ2-3; D is uncertain. Germline V gene lookup returns CDR1 SEHNR and CDR2 FQNEAQ (reference sequence). The CDR3 has 11 amino acids. Trimming removed 10 bases at V and 0 bases at J, with 5 bases between. CDR3 nucleotides: TGTGCCATAGATAGCACAGATACGCAGTATTTT. Protein sequence: CAIDSTDTQYF.

Notes on this clone: Other nucleotide sequences from this sample produce the same CDR3. This chain connects TRBV6-5 to TRBJ1-1, with D unclear. Germline V gives CDR1 MNHEY, CDR2 SVGAGI. Deletions cut 6 bases from V and 1 base from J, with 3 bases between. The CDR3 runs to 11 residues. The CDR3 region has the DNA TGTGCCAGCAGGACGAACACTGAAGCTTTCTTT. Translated, it gives CASRTNTEAFF.

The V and J genes are TRBV2 and TRBJ2-3, with D perhaps TRBD2 (6 bases). Trimming took off 7 bases at V and 0 bases at J, with 20 bases between the two ends. The CDR3 sequence is 17 residues long. CDR1 is SNHLY, CDR2 FYNNEI, per germline. The CDR3, as DNA: TGTGCCAGCATTCGAAATATAATAGCGGCTAGCACAGATACGCAGTATTTT. Its translation is CASIRNIIAASTDTQYF.

This sequence joins TRBV6-5 and TRBJ2-1, with a possible D match to TRBD1 (6 bases). Between the trimmed V and J ends, which lost 0 bases and 4 bases, there was a span of 10 bases. The CDR3 contains 15 residues. CDR1 is MNHEY, CDR2 SVGAGI, per germline. The CDR3 loop is CASSYSGASYNEQFF. The CDR3, as DNA: TGTGCCAGCAGTTACTCGGGGGCCTCGTACAATGAGCAGTTCTTC.

The chain recombines TRBV4-1 with TRBJ2-7, with D perhaps matching TRBD1 (6 bases). Germline loops: CDR1 MGHRA, CDR2 YSYEKL. The CDR3 is 15 residues long. The V end lost 4 bases, the J end lost 6 bases, and 19 bases lay between the germline ends. CDR3: CASSRVPGQGTEQYF. The CDR3 coding sequence is TGCGCCAGCAGCCGGGTGCCGGGGCAGGGGACCGAGCAGTACTTC.

This clone was observed a single time. The rearrangement joins TRBV7-9 to TRBJ2-1, with D perhaps TRBD1 (5 bases). V lost 1 base and J 5 bases, leaving 15 bases between the germline ends. Germline V gives CDR1 SEHNR, CDR2 FQNEAQ (reference sequence). This CDR3 has 16 amino acids. In nucleotides, the CDR3 is TGTGCCAGCAGCTTAGTGGGTGGACACTGGGACAATGAGCAGTTCTTC. It codes for CASSLVGGHWDNEQFF.

V gene TRBV28 combines with J gene TRBJ2-7; D perhaps matches TRBD1 (6 bases). Germline CDR1 reads MDHEN; CDR2 reads SYDVKM. Trimming removed 6 bases from V and 6 bases from J, with 15 bases in between. The CDR3 is 13 residues long. The CDR3 region is CASSLGHRREQYF. Written as DNA, the CDR3 is TGTGCCAGCAGCTTGGGACACAGGCGCGAGCAGTACTTC.

This clone was detected a few times. The chain joins TRBV18 to TRBJ2-1, with TRBD2 as a possible D gene (6 bases). Germline-derived CDR1 and CDR2 are KGHSH and LQKENI. The CDR3 contains 13 residues. V lost 4 bases and J 7 bases, leaving 11 bases between the germline ends. CDR3 nucleotides: TGTGCCAGCTCACTAGGGACTCCTAATGAGCAGTTCTTC. Translated: CASSLGTPNEQFF.

This clone was found a few times. The chain is built from TRBV14 and TRBJ2-3, with D perhaps matching TRBD1 or TRBD2 (5 bases each). V lost 1 base to trimming and J lost 4 bases, with 12 bases between them. CDR3 length equals 15 residues. Looked up from germline, CDR1 is SGHDN and CDR2 is FVKESK. The CDR3 DNA reads TGTGCCAGCAGCCAAGCTGGGGGTTCGGCAGATACGCAGTATTTT. Translating gives CASSQAGGSADTQYF.

The table lists this clone with a few counts. V usage is TRBV6-1 and J usage is TRBJ2-7; D call uncertain. CDR1 and CDR2 (germline): MNHNS, SASEGT. CDR3 length equals 14 residues. With 4 bases removed from V and 7 bases from J, the gap between germline ends came to 17 bases. The CDR3 here is CASSVTGLTEEQYF. DNA for the CDR3: TGTGCCAGCAGTGTTACGGGCCTCACGGAAGAGCAGTACTTC.

V gene TRBV30 combines with J gene TRBJ2-1, with TRBD2 matching 12 bases. Trimming cost V 2 bases and J 6 bases; bases outside gene matches: 11. Germline CDR1 GTSNPN, CDR2 SVGIG (reference sequence). CDR3 size: 17 residues. Written as DNA, the CDR3 is TGTGCCTGGAGTCCCTGGCGACTAGCGGGAGTAGGCAATGAGCAGTTCTTC. This encodes CAWSPWRLAGVGNEQFF.

For the CDR3, the DNA is TGTGCCAGCATGGGGACAGGGGGCCACGAGCAGTACTTC. This codes for CASMGTGGHEQYF. The chain has TRBV9 and TRBJ2-7, with TRBD1 matching 12 bases. V shed 6 bases and J 5 bases; nucleotides not matched to a gene: 3. The CDR3 extends over 13 amino acids. Germline V gene sequence: CDR1 SGDLS, CDR2 YYNGEE. Full variable domain (outside the CDR3, taken from reference TRBV9 and TRBJ2-7): DSGVTQTPKHLITATGQRVTLRCSPRSGDLSVYWYQQSLDQGLQFLIQYYNGEERAKGNILERFSAQQFPDLHSELNLSSLELGDSALYFCASMGTGGHEQYFGPGTRLTVT.

The sample holds a few counts of this clone. The rearrangement joins TRBV25-1 to TRBJ2-7; a weak D match, TRBD1 (6 bases). The CDR3 has 14 residues. Germline-derived CDR1 and CDR2 are MGHDK and SYGVNS. V was pared by 6 bases and J by 0 bases, with 12 bases between. CDR3 sequence (DNA): TGTGCCAGCAGACCTACAGGGTTCTCCTACGAGCAGTACTTC. Translating it yields CASRPTGFSYEQYF.